This TCR beta chain was retrieved from a study of beta chain features in type 1 diabetes (dated by TCRdb to about 2018). Notes on the research overall: Mean age, gender distribution, total cell number and subset yield did not differ between patients and healthy donors. The study compared the TCRB repertoires of sorted circulating CD4+ T cell subsets in recently diagnosed type 1 diabetes patients with those in matched healthy donors. Whereas all 28 donors provided naive and central memory subsets, regulatory and stem cell-like memory subsets were isolated from just 8 patients and roughly eight healthy donors. Across all samples, around 100 million sorted cells were examined, and cell number per subset correlated strongly with RNA yield.

The High Capacity cDNA Reverse Transcription Kit was used to reverse transcribe all of the isolated RNA, meaning that expressed TCRB transcripts were what got sequenced. Deep immunoSEQ sequencing was performed on naive, central memory and regulatory T cell samples, with an average of roughly 3.3 million total reads per sample. After sorted cells were lysed in RLT buffer, RNA was extracted with DNase-treated RNeasy Micro or Mini kits, with the choice depending on cell number. To prevent cross-contamination, each cell subset was processed individually, whereas patient and healthy donor samples were processed jointly. Using the immunoSEQ multiplex PCR, TCRB sequences were amplified from cDNA into 87-bp fragments spanning the CDR3 region. Sequencing of the amplicons was done on the Illumina HiSeq platform. The paper's processing steps were these. PCR bias was computationally corrected using synthetic template baselines, reads within Hamming distance 2 were collapsed, and singletons that could not be merged were discarded. By aligning reads against IMGT, V, D and J genes, CDR3 length, and insertions or deletions at six rearrangement sites were assigned. Within each subset, clonotype counts were normalized to the number of sorted cells before true diversity and Gini coefficients were calculated with the tcR R package. Repertoire sharing was quantified using the overlap coefficient calculated on TCRB nucleotide sequences. Out-of-frame TCRB sequences from naive cells were analyzed to stand in for the pre-selection repertoire. TCRdb provides this immuneACCESS table in a form limited to in-frame rearrangements. Some clones are lacking; in checked studies, under half of them reflect an unresolved V gene, and why the rest are absent is not known. V, J and clone size are those of that table, while D and trimming were read from the DNA. For this sample the table gives hundreds of thousands of clones, of which roughly 9.6% were detected only once. 0.015% to 0.02% of the sample goes to the ten largest clones.

In regard to this clone: Its target antigen remains unknown. Nothing much larger sits one base from this clone, and base qualities are not available.

Each donor gave one peripheral blood draw, averaging approximately 110 mL, which was collected into heparinised tubes. Using a panel that included CD45RO, CCR7, CD25, CD127, CD95 and CD27, naive, central memory, regulatory and stem cell-like memory CD4+ T cells were sorted on a BD FACSAria II. All sorted populations exceeded 95% purity. PBMCs were separated immediately by Lymphoprep density gradient centrifugation and were stained directly, without being cultured. So that batch effects would be minimized, each experiment stained and sorted samples in pairs, pairing one healthy donor with one patient. General conclusions and limits of the study: A moderate but significant shortening of TCRB CDR3 length was observed in type 1 diabetes patients in all four CD4+ subsets. PCR might favor shorter templates, but patient and control samples were amplified and corrected together, so any skew would affect both groups equally. The naive, central memory and regulatory TCRB repertoires appeared to resemble one another more closely among patients than among healthy donors. Fewer insertions and more nucleotide deletions at VDJ recombination sites were observed in patients with type 1 diabetes, implying thymic rearrangement abnormalities. Because small numbers of individuals were included in the HLA sub-analyses, any influence of HLA type on TCRB rearrangement was left unresolved. Because cDNA rather than genomic DNA was sequenced, highly expressing activated cells could have been over-represented, although no difference in activation and CD3 levels was found between groups.

The receptor was derived from a woman aged 25 to 39 in good health. The specimen was naive CD4+ T cells from blood. The cell subset or site label corresponds to: true naive CD4+ T cells.

CDR3 protein: CASSFRGKETQYF. The DNA reads as follows: TGTGCCAGCAGTTTTAGGGGTAAAGAGACCCAGTACTTC. The chain was built from TRBV27 and TRBJ2-5; TRBD1 is possibly the D segment (5 matching bases). Trimming at the junction amounts to 3 bases on V and 3 bases on J, and the germline ends lie 8 bases apart. The CDR3 holds 13 amino acids from the cysteine to the phenylalanine. Kept here is only the CDR3 DNA, which spans 39 bases and is read in frame from base 1. According to the germline V gene (reference sequence), CDR1 reads MNHEY and CDR2 reads SMNVEV.